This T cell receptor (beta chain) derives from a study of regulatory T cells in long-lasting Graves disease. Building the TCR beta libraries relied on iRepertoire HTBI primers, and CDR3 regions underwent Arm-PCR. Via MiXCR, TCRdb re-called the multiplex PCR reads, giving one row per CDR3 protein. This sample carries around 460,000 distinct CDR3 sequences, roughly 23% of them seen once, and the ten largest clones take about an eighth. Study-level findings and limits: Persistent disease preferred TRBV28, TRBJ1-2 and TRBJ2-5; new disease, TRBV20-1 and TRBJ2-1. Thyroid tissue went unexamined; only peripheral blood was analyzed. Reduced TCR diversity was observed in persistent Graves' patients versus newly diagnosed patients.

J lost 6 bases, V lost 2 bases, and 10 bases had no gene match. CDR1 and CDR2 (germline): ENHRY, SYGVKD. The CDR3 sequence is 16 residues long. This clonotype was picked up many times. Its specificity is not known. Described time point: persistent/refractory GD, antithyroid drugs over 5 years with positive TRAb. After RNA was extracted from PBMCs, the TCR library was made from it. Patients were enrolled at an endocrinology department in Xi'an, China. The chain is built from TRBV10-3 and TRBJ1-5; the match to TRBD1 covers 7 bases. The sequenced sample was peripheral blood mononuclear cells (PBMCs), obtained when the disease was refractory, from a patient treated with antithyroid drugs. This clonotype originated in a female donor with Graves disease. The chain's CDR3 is CAISEGGQGVGQPQHF. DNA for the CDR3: TGTGCCATCAGTGAGGGCGGGCAGGGGGTGGGTCAGCCCCAGCATTTT.